This is a list of T cell receptor beta chains from one sample in a study of blood T cell repertoires in COVID-19. The data were produced by immunoSEQ multiplex PCR, yet TCRdb's version contains in-frame clones alone and is incomplete. The sample shows about 240,000 clones, approximately 78% of them seen only once. Sequenced sample: peripheral blood. Receptors originate from a woman aged 60-75 years with active or convalescent COVID-19. The CDR3 runs from the conserved cysteine through the conserved F or W.

v_gene | CDR3aa
TRBV5-1 | CASTRQGDTMNTEAFF
TRBV20-1 | CSASEGANQPQHF
TRBV5-1 | CASSLAEGKETQYF
TRBV5-6 | CASSLTGVNTGELFF
TRBV6-5 | CASSSLAGEVAGELFF
TRBV4-1 | CASSQDPRDNSPLHF
TRBV7-9 | CASSLMGLAGPNTGELFF
TRBV7-9 | CASSSIDSGNTIYF
TRBV7-9 | CASSEGQGIPDTQYF
TRBV19 | CASSTPGQDGYTF
TRBV6-5 | CASRRVDTNEKLFF
TRBV25-1 | CASSPQDRADTF
TRBV5-1 | CASSSEPPLDTQYF
TRBV5-1 | CASSLGGTGVNYEQYF
TRBV19 | CASSIQGFGEKLFF
TRBV10-1 | CASSEFGTGRVEQFF
TRBV6-5 | CASRRANYGYTF
TRBV7-6 | CASSLDVLSRSDTQYF
TRBV19 | CATNPQGGGYTF
TRBV19 | CASSTPGDTQYF
TRBV7-9 | CASSLPGTGVYNEQFF
TRBV10-2 | CATLRTGSSYEQYF